Listed below are T cell receptor beta chains from one sample, sequenced in a study of CD8+CD57+ T cells in acquired aplastic anemia. In TCRdb, the reads were re-called with MiXCR into one record per CDR3 protein. Here the sample spans approximately 180,000 distinct CDR3 sequences, roughly 65% being singletons. The sequenced sample consisted of sorted CD4+, CD8+, or CD8+CD57+ T cells (not recorded which) from PBMCs. The receptors originated from a human donor with aplastic anemia. Each CDR3 is given with its conserved first and last residue. D genes are given only for firm matches. Where a row states a size, it is once, few, many or the class of an expanded clone; other rows omit it.

clone_size: .; cdr3_length: 12; j_call: TRBJ2-1; v_call: TRBV4-1; d_call: .; cdr3_aa: CASSVAPNEQFF; cdr3_nt: TGCGCCAGCAGCGTCGCCCCCAATGAGCAGTTCTTC
clone_size: few; cdr3_length: 16; j_call: TRBJ2-2; v_call: TRBV2; d_call: TRBD2; cdr3_aa: CARRASGSDGTGELFF; cdr3_nt: TGTGCCAGAAGGGCGAGCGGGAGCGACGGCACCGGGGAGCTGTTTTTT
clone_size: .; cdr3_length: 13; j_call: TRBJ1-1; v_call: TRBV7-3; d_call: .; cdr3_aa: CASSQEVGAEAFF; cdr3_nt: TGTGCCAGCAGCCAAGAGGTAGGGGCCGAAGCTTTCTTT
clone_size: .; cdr3_length: 18; j_call: TRBJ2-6; v_call: TRBV29-1; d_call: .; cdr3_aa: CSVDGGVKGGSGANVLTF; cdr3_nt: TGCAGCGTTGATGGAGGGGTAAAGGGGGGCTCTGGGGCCAACGTCCTGACTTTC
clone_size: few; cdr3_length: 17; j_call: TRBJ2-7; v_call: TRBV7-8; d_call: TRBD1; cdr3_aa: CASSLAVWRQGFNEQYF; cdr3_nt: TGTGCCAGCAGCTTAGCTGTCTGGAGACAGGGGTTCAACGAGCAGTACTTC
clone_size: many; cdr3_length: 15; j_call: TRBJ2-7; v_call: TRBV6-5; d_call: .; cdr3_aa: CASSLSGTPSYEQYF; cdr3_nt: TGTGCCAGCAGTTTATCCGGGACGCCTTCCTACGAGCAGTACTTC
clone_size: once; cdr3_length: 13; j_call: TRBJ1-5; v_call: TRBV25-1; d_call: .; cdr3_aa: CASGREGVQPQHF; cdr3_nt: TGTGCCAGCGGAAGGGAGGGAGTTCAGCCCCAGCATTTT
clone_size: .; cdr3_length: 15; j_call: TRBJ1-5; v_call: TRBV24-1; d_call: .; cdr3_aa: CSARATVTSNQPQHF; cdr3_nt: TGCAGTGCTAGAGCGACCGTCACTAGCAATCAGCCCCAGCATTTT
clone_size: .; cdr3_length: 16; j_call: TRBJ1-1; v_call: TRBV2; d_call: .; cdr3_aa: CASSEIGVTGYQTAFF; cdr3_nt: TGTGCCAGCAGTGAGATTGGGGTAACAGGATACCAAACGGCTTTCTTT
clone_size: .; cdr3_length: 14; j_call: TRBJ2-7; v_call: TRBV7-8; d_call: TRBD1; cdr3_aa: CASSLTTGSYEQYF; cdr3_nt: TGTGCCAGCAGCTTAACGACAGGGTCCTACGAGCAGTACTTC
clone_size: .; cdr3_length: 14; j_call: TRBJ2-3; v_call: TRBV7-3; d_call: .; cdr3_aa: CASSPPRGADTQYF; cdr3_nt: TGTGCCAGCAGTCCTCCCAGAGGCGCAGATACGCAGTATTTT
clone_size: .; cdr3_length: 16; j_call: TRBJ2-3; v_call: TRBV5-5; d_call: TRBD2; cdr3_aa: CASSGGERPVIDTQYF; cdr3_nt: TGTGCCAGCAGCGGGGGGGAGCGACCGGTCATTGATACGCAGTATTTT
clone_size: .; cdr3_length: 14; j_call: TRBJ2-7; v_call: TRBV5-1; d_call: .; cdr3_aa: CASNPAGANYEQYF; cdr3_nt: TGCGCCAGCAACCCGGCAGGGGCTAACTACGAGCAGTACTTC
clone_size: .; cdr3_length: 16; j_call: TRBJ2-3; v_call: TRBV5-1; d_call: .; cdr3_aa: CASSSGLAFSTDTQYF; cdr3_nt: TGCGCCAGCAGCTCCGGACTCGCGTTTAGCACAGATACGCAGTATTTT
clone_size: .; cdr3_length: 12; j_call: TRBJ1-6; v_call: TRBV25-1; d_call: .; cdr3_aa: CASRDGGTPLHF; cdr3_nt: TGTGCCAGCAGAGACGGAGGGACGCCCCTCCACTTT
clone_size: .; cdr3_length: 15; j_call: TRBJ2-2; v_call: TRBV9; d_call: .; cdr3_aa: CASSVEESNTGELFF; cdr3_nt: TGTGCCAGCAGCGTCGAGGAATCGAACACCGGGGAGCTGTTTTTT
clone_size: .; cdr3_length: 13; j_call: TRBJ1-3; v_call: TRBV20-1; d_call: .; cdr3_aa: CSARDPGGNTIYF; cdr3_nt: TGCAGTGCTAGAGATCCAGGAGGAAACACCATATATTTT
clone_size: many; cdr3_length: 15; j_call: TRBJ2-7; v_call: TRBV4-1; d_call: TRBD2; cdr3_aa: CASSPGLASIVEQYF; cdr3_nt: TGCGCCAGCAGCCCAGGACTAGCGAGTATTGTGGAGCAGTACTTC
clone_size: .; cdr3_length: 17; j_call: TRBJ1-5; v_call: TRBV19; d_call: TRBD1; cdr3_aa: CASSTSRDRGSGQPQHF; cdr3_nt: TGTGCCAGTAGCACCTCCAGGGACAGGGGGTCCGGTCAGCCCCAGCATTTT
clone_size: many; cdr3_length: 16; j_call: TRBJ1-1; v_call: TRBV19; d_call: TRBD1; cdr3_aa: CASSPGQGGMNTEAFF; cdr3_nt: TGTGCCAGTAGTCCGGGACAGGGGGGCATGAACACTGAAGCTTTCTTT
clone_size: .; cdr3_length: 14; j_call: TRBJ2-7; v_call: TRBV20-1; d_call: TRBD2; cdr3_aa: CSASVLAGGHEQYF; cdr3_nt: TGCAGTGCTAGTGTACTAGCGGGAGGGCACGAGCAGTACTTC
clone_size: .; cdr3_length: 13; j_call: TRBJ2-7; v_call: TRBV7-9; d_call: .; cdr3_aa: CASSLALGDEQYF; cdr3_nt: TGTGCCAGCAGCTTAGCCTTGGGGGACGAGCAGTACTTC
clone_size: .; cdr3_length: 13; j_call: TRBJ2-2; v_call: TRBV9; d_call: TRBD1; cdr3_aa: CASSVEGQRELFF; cdr3_nt: TGTGCCAGCAGCGTAGAGGGACAGAGGGAGCTGTTTTTT
clone_size: .; cdr3_length: 16; j_call: TRBJ2-7; v_call: TRBV7-9; d_call: .; cdr3_aa: CASSPNIPAGPYEQYF; cdr3_nt: TGTGCCAGCAGCCCTAACATCCCGGCGGGCCCCTACGAGCAGTACTTC
clone_size: .; cdr3_length: 16; j_call: TRBJ2-1; v_call: TRBV15; d_call: TRBD2; cdr3_aa: CATSRGLGSGLNEQFF; cdr3_nt: TGTGCCACCAGCAGAGGGCTGGGTAGCGGGCTAAATGAGCAGTTCTTC
clone_size: few; cdr3_length: 13; j_call: TRBJ2-7; v_call: TRBV27; d_call: .; cdr3_aa: CASSLKGTYEQYF; cdr3_nt: TGTGCCAGCAGTTTGAAGGGAACCTACGAGCAGTACTTC
clone_size: once; cdr3_length: 14; j_call: TRBJ2-7; v_call: TRBV29-1; d_call: .; cdr3_aa: CGVERGSLFYEQYF; cdr3_nt: TGCGGCGTTGAGAGGGGGTCCCTCTTCTACGAGCAGTACTTC
clone_size: .; cdr3_length: 15; j_call: TRBJ1-4; v_call: TRBV5-1; d_call: .; cdr3_aa: CASSFSGITNEKLFF; cdr3_nt: TGCGCCAGCAGCTTTAGTGGGATCACTAATGAAAAACTGTTTTTT
clone_size: .; cdr3_length: 16; j_call: TRBJ2-2; v_call: TRBV16; d_call: .; cdr3_aa: CASSGDSQINTGELVF; cdr3_nt: TGTGCCAGCAGCGGAGACAGCCAGATAAACACCGGGGAGCTGGTTTTT
clone_size: .; cdr3_length: 14; j_call: TRBJ1-6; v_call: TRBV6-5; d_call: .; cdr3_aa: CASSPRALTPPLHF; cdr3_nt: TGTGCCAGCAGTCCCCGGGCCCTTACTCCACCCCTCCACTTT
clone_size: .; cdr3_length: 15; j_call: TRBJ1-3; v_call: TRBV2; d_call: .; cdr3_aa: CASSEEEFSGNTIYF; cdr3_nt: TGTGCCAGCAGTGAAGAGGAATTTTCTGGAAACACCATATATTTT
clone_size: .; cdr3_length: 18; j_call: TRBJ1-5; v_call: TRBV25-1; d_call: TRBD1; cdr3_aa: CASSESGDRGTGGQPQHF; cdr3_nt: TGTGCCAGCAGTGAATCCGGGGACAGGGGGACGGGCGGTCAGCCCCAGCATTTT
clone_size: .; cdr3_length: 14; j_call: TRBJ2-3; v_call: TRBV5-1; d_call: .; cdr3_aa: CASSAGDPTDTQYF; cdr3_nt: TGCGCCAGCAGCGCCGGGGACCCCACAGATACGCAGTATTTT
clone_size: .; cdr3_length: 12; j_call: TRBJ2-7; v_call: TRBV19; d_call: .; cdr3_aa: CASGGGAYEQYF; cdr3_nt: TGTGCCAGTGGGGGGGGGGCGTACGAGCAGTACTTC
clone_size: .; cdr3_length: 16; j_call: TRBJ2-5; v_call: TRBV9; d_call: .; cdr3_aa: CANRAGTVLYQETQYF; cdr3_nt: TGTGCCAACAGAGCGGGGACAGTTTTGTACCAAGAGACCCAGTACTTC
clone_size: .; cdr3_length: 17; j_call: TRBJ1-6; v_call: TRBV10-3; d_call: TRBD1; cdr3_aa: CATKRDRGGSYNSPLHF; cdr3_nt: TGTGCCACCAAGAGGGACAGGGGTGGCTCCTATAATTCACCCCTCCACTTT
clone_size: many; cdr3_length: 14; j_call: TRBJ2-7; v_call: TRBV11-2; d_call: TRBD1; cdr3_aa: CASSPRTGDLEQYF; cdr3_nt: TGTGCCAGCAGTCCCAGGACAGGGGATCTCGAGCAGTACTTC
clone_size: .; cdr3_length: 14; j_call: TRBJ2-7; v_call: TRBV7-2; d_call: .; cdr3_aa: CASSQDTGSYEQYF; cdr3_nt: TGTGCCAGCAGCCAAGATACAGGGTCCTACGAGCAGTACTTC
clone_size: many; cdr3_length: 14; j_call: TRBJ1-2; v_call: TRBV10-3; d_call: .; cdr3_aa: CAISESPENYGYTF; cdr3_nt: TGTGCCATCAGTGAGTCCCCAGAGAACTATGGCTACACCTTC
clone_size: .; cdr3_length: 13; j_call: TRBJ2-6; v_call: TRBV7-2; d_call: .; cdr3_aa: CASSLLRVNVLTF; cdr3_nt: TGTGCCAGCAGCTTATTACGTGTCAACGTCCTGACTTTC
clone_size: .; cdr3_length: 17; j_call: TRBJ2-7; v_call: TRBV14; d_call: TRBD2; cdr3_aa: CASSPRLAGGVSYEQYF; cdr3_nt: TGTGCCAGCAGCCCCAGACTAGCGGGGGGCGTCTCCTACGAGCAGTACTTC
clone_size: few; cdr3_length: 13; j_call: TRBJ2-5; v_call: TRBV24-1; d_call: TRBD2; cdr3_aa: CATSLSGRETQYF; cdr3_nt: TGTGCCACCAGTCTTAGCGGGAGGGAGACCCAGTACTTC
clone_size: many; cdr3_length: 14; j_call: TRBJ2-7; v_call: TRBV27; d_call: .; cdr3_aa: CASSLGPGRYEQYF; cdr3_nt: TGTGCCAGCAGTTTAGGCCCGGGGAGATACGAGCAGTACTTC
clone_size: .; cdr3_length: 16; j_call: TRBJ1-6; v_call: TRBV9; d_call: .; cdr3_aa: CASSVGSGAENSPLHF; cdr3_nt: TGTGCCAGCAGCGTAGGATCAGGGGCGGAGAATTCACCCCTCCACTTT
clone_size: many; cdr3_length: 14; j_call: TRBJ2-7; v_call: TRBV4-1; d_call: .; cdr3_aa: CASSQEEGFYEQYF; cdr3_nt: TGCGCCAGCAGCCAAGAGGAGGGGTTCTACGAGCAGTACTTC
clone_size: .; cdr3_length: 15; j_call: TRBJ2-7; v_call: TRBV5-1; d_call: TRBD1; cdr3_aa: CASSSKQGWDYEQYF; cdr3_nt: TGCGCCAGCAGCTCCAAACAGGGGTGGGACTACGAGCAGTACTTC
clone_size: many; cdr3_length: 11; j_call: TRBJ1-2; v_call: TRBV9; d_call: .; cdr3_aa: CASESRGGYTF; cdr3_nt: TGTGCCAGCGAGTCCCGAGGTGGCTACACCTTC
clone_size: .; cdr3_length: 16; j_call: TRBJ2-5; v_call: TRBV20-1; d_call: .; cdr3_aa: CSARDFPPSRLETQYF; cdr3_nt: TGCAGTGCTAGAGATTTTCCCCCTAGTAGGCTGGAGACCCAGTACTTC
clone_size: few; cdr3_length: 13; j_call: TRBJ2-7; v_call: TRBV10-3; d_call: .; cdr3_aa: CAIKRGETYEQYF; cdr3_nt: TGTGCCATCAAGAGAGGGGAAACCTACGAGCAGTACTTC
clone_size: many; cdr3_length: 15; j_call: TRBJ2-7; v_call: TRBV7-8; d_call: TRBD2; cdr3_aa: CASSSGSGGTYEQYF; cdr3_nt: TGTGCCAGCAGCTCAGGGAGCGGGGGTACCTACGAGCAGTACTTC
clone_size: .; cdr3_length: 17; j_call: TRBJ2-1; v_call: TRBV7-9; d_call: TRBD2; cdr3_aa: CASSPRTSSIPYNEQFF; cdr3_nt: TGTGCCAGCAGCCCCAGGACTAGTTCGATCCCCTACAATGAGCAGTTCTTC